What follows are 24 T cell receptor beta chains derived from one specimen sequenced in a study of long-term antiretroviral therapy in people with HIV. Samples were assayed with immunoSEQ v3.0 at survey level. The data were produced by immunoSEQ multiplex PCR, yet TCRdb's version contains in-frame clones alone and is incomplete. Of about 20,000 clones listed, about 81% are singletons. The source was unsorted PBMCs, collected 0.3 years after starting antiretroviral therapy. Receptors were obtained from a woman aged 50 to 60 with HIV.

The chain links TRBV5-4 to TRBJ2-2; weak D call: TRBD2 (6 bases). Deletions cut 5 bases from V and 8 bases from J, with 13 bases between. The CDR3 covers 13 residues. Germline V CDR1 and CDR2: SGHNT, YYREEE (reference sequence). DNA for the CDR3: TGTGCCAGCAGTCGGGACTCCGAAGGGGAGCTGTTTTTT. It encodes CASSRDSEGELFF.

This clone showed up just a few times. The rearrangement uses TRBV21-1 and TRBJ2-5; no DNA check was done on the table's D call, TRBD2. TRBV21-1 is described as a pseudogene. The length of the CDR3 is 16 residues. CDR3: CASSPGDYHGEETQYF. The CDR3 DNA reads as TGTGCCAGCAGCCCAGGGGACTACCATGGAGAAGAGACCCAGTACTTC.

J is TRBJ2-1 and V is TRBV7-3; tentatively, D is TRBD1 or TRBD2 (6 bases each). CDR1 and CDR2 (germline): SGHTA, FQGTGA. The CDR3 consists of 16 residues. V was trimmed by 2 bases and J by 7 bases, leaving 18 bases between them. Here the CDR3 DNA reads TGTGCCAGCAGCTTACTAGGTAGGGGGGCGGGTAATGAGCAGTTCTTC. Amino acids: CASSLLGRGAGNEQFF.

The chain couples TRBV6-1 to TRBJ2-5; 9 bases are a match to TRBD1. This CDR3 spans 16 amino acids. V lost 4 bases, J lost 2 bases, and 8 bases stayed unmatched. The germline V gene has CDR1 MNHNS and CDR2 SASEGT. This CDR3 is CASSGPGTGKQETQYF. For the CDR3, the DNA is TGTGCCAGCAGTGGGCCCGGGACAGGGAAACAAGAGACCCAGTACTTC.

The rearrangement joins TRBV4-1 to TRBJ1-5; weak D call: TRBD1 (6 bases). The CDR3 consists of 17 residues. The germline V gene has CDR1 MGHRA and CDR2 YSYEKL. With 0 bases removed from V and 0 bases from J, the gap between germline ends came to 12 bases. The DNA for the CDR3 is TGCGCCAGCAGCCAAGAAGACCGGGACAATAGCAATCAGCCCCAGCATTTT. Residues: CASSQEDRDNSNQPQHF.

This clone was picked up a small number of times. The chain couples TRBV2 to TRBJ1-4; TRBD1 matches at 7 bases. The CDR3 length is 13 residues. The ends lost 7 bases at V and 8 bases at J; junction bases unmatched: 7. Germline CDR1 reads SNHLY; CDR2 reads FYNNEI. The CDR3 nucleotides read TGTGCCAGCACCGAGGGGGCGGGGGAAAAACTGTTTTTT. The encoded protein is CASTEGAGEKLFF.

The rearrangement links TRBV30 to TRBJ1-6; a possible D gene is TRBD1 (6 bases). CDR3 length: 13 amino acids. The V end lost 3 bases, the J end lost 7 bases, and 10 bases lay between the germline ends. Germline values: CDR1 GTSNPN, CDR2 SVGIG (reference sequence). In DNA form, the CDR3 reads TGTGCCTGGAGCACAGGGAACAATTCACCCCTCCACTTT. Protein sequence: CAWSTGNNSPLHF.

The V gene is TRBV5-1, the J gene TRBJ2-1; D perhaps matches TRBD2 (5 bases). Germline-derived CDR1 and CDR2 are SGHRS and YFSETQ. This CDR3 has 13 amino acids. Trimming cost V 1 base and J 5 bases, with 7 bases left between them. CDR3 DNA sequence: TGCGCCAGCAGCTTGAGTAGCGACAATGAGCAGTTCTTC. It codes for CASSLSSDNEQFF.

With respect to this clone: At one boundary the junction diverges from the germline segment, which might be a read error. V and J are TRBV9 and TRBJ1-1; D is unresolved. The CDR3 runs 15 residues. The germline CDR1 and CDR2 sequences are SGDLS and YYNGEE. CDR3 amino acids: CASSALTILTGEGFF. CDR3 in DNA: TGTGCCAGCAGCGCCCTAACCATCCTGACGGGCGAAGGTTTCTTT.

CDR3 sequence: CASSPDTVWGEQYF. CDR3 nucleotides: TGTGCCAGCAGCCCGGACACGGTATGGGGCGAGCAGTACTTC. V and J are TRBV9 and TRBJ2-7, with D possibly TRBD1 on 5 matching bases. Germline V lookup: CDR1 SGDLS, CDR2 YYNGEE. CDR3 length: 14 residues. Between the trimmed V and J ends, which lost 4 bases and 6 bases, there was a span of 17 bases. Complete variable domain (other parts from reference TRBV9 and TRBJ2-7): DSGVTQTPKHLITATGQRVTLRCSPRSGDLSVYWYQQSLDQGLQFLIQYYNGEERAKGNILERFSAQQFPDLHSELNLSSLELGDSALYFCASSPDTVWGEQYFGPGTRLTVT.

This chain uses TRBV25-1 with TRBJ2-7; D perhaps matches TRBD2 (6 bases). The CDR3 is 13 amino acids. Germline lookup yields CDR1 MGHDK and CDR2 SYGVNS. The CDR3 region has the DNA TGTGCTACTACGGGGGACCTCTCCTACGAGCAGTACTTC. Its translation is CATTGDLSYEQYF.

The rearrangement uses TRBV30 and TRBJ1-3; D remains unclear. Trimming removed 1 base from V and 0 bases from J, with 10 bases in between. The CDR3 is made up of 15 amino acids. The germline CDR1 and CDR2 sequences are GTSNPN and SVGIG (reference sequence). CDR3 coding DNA: TGTGCCTGGAGTGACCGAACGAGCTCTGGAAACACCATATATTTT. This codes for CAWSDRTSSGNTIYF.

The chain combines TRBV11-3 with TRBJ2-7, with 11 bases matching TRBD1. The V and J ends lost 5 bases and 4 bases, in that order; junction bases with no gene match: 13. The germline V gene has CDR1 SGHNT and CDR2 YENEEA. The CDR3 loop spans 17 amino acids. CDR3 protein: CASSPTTGQGARYEQYV. In DNA, the CDR3 is TGTGCCAGCAGCCCAACCACCGGACAGGGGGCGCGTTACGAGCAGTACGTC.

This clone turned up a few times. The V gene is TRBV5-4, the J gene TRBJ2-7; TRBD1 matches 7 bases. This CDR3 comprises 14 residues. J was trimmed by 2 bases and V by 4 bases; bases with no gene match: 6. Germline V gives CDR1 SGHNT, CDR2 YYREEE (reference sequence). Written as DNA, the CDR3 is TGTGCCAGCAGCGTCGGGACAGTTGCCTACGAGCAGTACTTC. Amino acid sequence: CASSVGTVAYEQYF.

The chain is built from TRBV5-6 and TRBJ2-1; 7 bases are shared with TRBD2. The CDR3 runs 12 residues. With 3 bases clipped from V and 12 bases from J, the junction kept 6 bases outside the gene matches. Germline V gene lookup returns CDR1 SGHDT and CDR2 YYEEEE. The CDR3 sequence is CASSWDYSVQFF. For the CDR3, the DNA is TGTGCCAGCAGCTGGGACTACTCAGTGCAGTTCTTC.

The V gene is TRBV5-1, the J gene TRBJ2-2; D remains unclear. Germline V gene lookup returns CDR1 SGHRS and CDR2 YFSETQ. Trimming pared 4 bases from V and 3 bases from J, leaving 10 bases between. The CDR3 has 14 amino acids. This chain's CDR3 is CASSPGSYTGELFF. CDR3 sequence (DNA): TGCGCCAGCAGCCCCGGGTCTTACACCGGGGAGCTGTTTTTT.

J is TRBJ1-3 and V is TRBV15; no clear D gene. Germline CDR1 is LNHNV and CDR2 is YYDKDF (reference sequence). The CDR3 has 15 amino acids. V lost 1 base and J 1 base, leaving 8 bases between the germline ends. CDR3 in DNA: TGTGCCACCAGCAGAGCCCGACTGTCTGGAAACACCATATATTTT. Translation: CATSRARLSGNTIYF.

This chain joins TRBV27 and TRBJ2-2; D gene uncertain. Germline CDR1 MNHEY, CDR2 SMNVEV (reference sequence). The CDR3 runs to 12 residues. V gave up 9 bases and J gave up 5 bases, with 10 bases separating them. CDR3 region: CASLVGTGELFF. The CDR3 nucleotides read TGTGCCAGTCTGGTCGGGACCGGGGAGCTGTTTTTT.

The rearrangement links TRBV5-1 to TRBJ1-2, with 8 nucleotides matching TRBD1. J was trimmed by 1 base and V by 4 bases; bases with no gene match: 6. In germline, CDR1 is SGHRS, CDR2 YFSETQ. This CDR3 has 15 amino acids. The CDR3 spells CASSQTGAINYGYTF. The CDR3 bases are TGCGCCAGCAGCCAGACAGGGGCCATTAACTATGGCTACACCTTC.

The rearrangement uses TRBV5-1 and TRBJ2-1; 12 positions match TRBD2. The CDR3 has 18 amino acids. Germline V lookup: CDR1 SGHRS, CDR2 YFSETQ. With V trimmed by 3 bases and J by 4 bases, 11 bases remained unmatched. The CDR3 region has the DNA TGCGCCAGCAGCTCACTTACGACTAGCGGGGGCGTGTACAATGAGCAGTTCTTC. Residues: CASSSLTTSGGVYNEQFF.

J is TRBJ1-4 and V is TRBV13, with 10 bases aligning to TRBD1. The CDR3 extends over 14 amino acids. The germline V gene has CDR1 PRHDT and CDR2 FYEKMQ (reference sequence). The trim removed 3 bases at V and 6 bases at J, leaving 1 base unmatched. The CDR3 DNA is TGTGCCAGCAGCTTTGGGACAGGGGATGAAAAACTGTTTTTT. Residues: CASSFGTGDEKLFF.

The chain carries TRBV7-9 and TRBJ2-7; 11 bases fit TRBD2. CDR1 and CDR2 from the germline V gene are SEHNR and FQNEAQ (reference sequence). With 5 bases clipped from V and 0 bases from J, the junction kept 3 bases outside the gene matches. The CDR3 spans 15 residues. The CDR3 DNA reads as TGTGCCAGCAGCCTACTAGCGGGGGCCTCCTACGAGCAGTACTTC. Protein sequence: CASSLLAGASYEQYF.

V usage is TRBV5-6 and J usage is TRBJ1-1; 9 positions agree with TRBD1. This CDR3 comprises 12 residues. Germline lookup yields CDR1 SGHDT and CDR2 YYEEEE. V gave up 1 base and J gave up 10 bases; unmatched junction bases: 2. The CDR3 loop is CASSLYRGLAFF. CDR3 coding DNA: TGTGCCAGCAGCTTGTACAGGGGGCTAGCTTTCTTT.

The chain combines TRBV9 with TRBJ2-1, with D maybe TRBD2 (5 bases). Germline CDR1 SGDLS, CDR2 YYNGEE. This CDR3 region has 11 residues. The CDR3 loop is CASGGYNEQFF. The DNA of the CDR3 is TGTGCGTCAGGAGGCTACAATGAGCAGTTCTTC.